These 25 T cell receptor beta chains share one sample of origin, sequenced in a study of shared clonotypes between healthy human individuals. TCRdb's copy holds only in-frame clones and misses some; the assay was immunoSEQ multiplex PCR. The sample includes under 600,000 clones, approximately 94% of them seen just once. Sequenced: naive CD4+ T cells sorted from blood. As for subset: CD45RA+ positively selected. The receptor set was obtained from a woman aged 25 to 45 in good health.

This clone occurred once. This sequence joins TRBV6-4 and TRBJ1-4; D possibly corresponds to TRBD1 (5 bases). CDR3 length: 17 amino acids. The V gene's germline CDR1 is MRHNA and CDR2 SNTAGT. V was clipped by 4 bases and J by 5 bases, with 20 bases between them. CDR3 nucleotides: TGTGCCAGCAGTGCCGGGACCATTGCGCACTGGAATGAAAAACTGTTTTTT. Protein sequence: CASSAGTIAHWNEKLFF.

The chain uses TRBV2 and TRBJ2-4; 7 positions agree with TRBD1. Trimming at V came to 3 bases and at J to 9 bases, leaving 5 bases not matched to a gene. Germline loops: CDR1 SNHLY, CDR2 FYNNEI. The CDR3 sequence is 13 residues long. CDR3 DNA sequence: TGTGCCAGCAGTGAGACAGGGTACGGCATTCAGTACTTC. This encodes CASSETGYGIQYF.

CDR3: CASSGFYSNQPQHF. CDR3 DNA sequence: TGTGCCAGTAGTGGGTTTTATAGCAATCAGCCCCAGCATTTT. This chain joins TRBV19 and TRBJ1-5; D is undetermined. Per germline, CDR1 LNHDA and CDR2 SQIVND (reference sequence). This CDR3 spans 14 amino acids. V lost 5 bases, J lost 0 bases, and 8 bases lay in between.

The CDR3 here is CASSPLYGSNTGELFF. For the CDR3, the DNA is TGTGCCAGCTCACCACTCTATGGCAGCAACACCGGGGAGCTGTTTTTT. V is TRBV18 and J is TRBJ2-2, with D unclear. The CDR3 covers 16 residues. Germline V gives CDR1 KGHSH, CDR2 LQKENI. V was pared by 1 base and J by 2 bases, with 11 bases between.

The CDR3 DNA is TGCGCCAGCAGCTTGTCGTCTAGCAGCGATGGGGCCAACGTCCTGACTTTC. This encodes CASSLSSSSDGANVLTF. The V gene is TRBV5-1, the J gene TRBJ2-6; D is possibly TRBD2 (5 bases). Germline V gene sequence: CDR1 SGHRS, CDR2 YFSETQ. The CDR3 has 17 amino acids. Trimming took 1 base from V and 3 from J, leaving 14 bases between them.

The V call is TRBV5-1, the J call TRBJ1-4; a possible D gene is TRBD1 (5 bases). Germline V gives CDR1 SGHRS, CDR2 YFSETQ. CDR3 length equals 16 residues. Trimming pared 6 bases from V and 4 bases from J, leaving 19 bases between. The CDR3 spells CASTPHSGTNNEKLFF. CDR3 nucleotides: TGCGCCAGCACACCCCACAGCGGGACTAATAATGAAAAACTGTTTTTT.

This rearrangement joins TRBV5-1 to TRBJ1-2; D not certain. Germline values: CDR1 SGHRS, CDR2 YFSETQ. V lost 4 bases and J lost 4, with 8 bases in between. The CDR3 extends over 12 amino acids. CDR3 in amino acids: CASSISSYGYTF. The CDR3, as DNA: TGCGCCAGCAGCATCAGTTCCTATGGCTACACCTTC. Supplemented by reference TRBV5-1 and TRBJ1-2, the full variable domain reads KAGVTQTPRYLIKTRGQQVTLSCSPISGHRSVSWYQQTPGQGLQFLFEYFSETQRNKGNFPGRFSGRQFSNSRSEMNVSTLELGDSALYLCASSISSYGYTFGSGTRLTVV.

The chain couples TRBV11-2 to TRBJ2-5; 7 bases are a match to TRBD2. V dropped 4 bases and J dropped 5; count of bases not matched to a gene: 13. Germline V CDR1 and CDR2: SGHAT, FQNNGV. The CDR3 spans 16 residues. The CDR3 coding sequence is TGTGCCAGCAGCTCCCTTAAGGGGAGGGCCCGGGAGACCCAGTACTTC. It yields the protein CASSSLKGRARETQYF.

The chain carries TRBV28 and TRBJ2-7, with a weak D call TRBD1 (6 bases). V was clipped by 1 base and J by 0 bases, with 13 bases between them. The CDR3 totals 16 residues. Germline lookup yields CDR1 MDHEN and CDR2 SYDVKM. Here the CDR3 DNA reads TGTGCCAGCAGTTTATCCCAAGGACAGCGCTCCTACGAGCAGTACTTC. Translated: CASSLSQGQRSYEQYF.

This chain connects TRBV7-2 to TRBJ2-5, with D perhaps TRBD1 or TRBD2 (6 bases each). Trimming removed 7 bases at V and 2 bases at J, with 14 bases between. CDR3 length equals 14 residues. The V gene's germline CDR1 is SGHTA and CDR2 FQGNSA. DNA of the CDR3: TGTGCCAGCACTATAGGGGGGCCTCAAGAGACCCAGTACTTC. Translation gives CASTIGGPQETQYF.

Worth noting for this clone: This same CDR3 is encoded by further DNA sequences in the sample. V and J are TRBV18 and TRBJ1-5, with 7 bases fitting TRBD1. The CDR3 spans 14 residues. The junction had 4 bases not matched to a gene; V was cut back by 3 bases and J by 5 bases. The germline V gene encodes CDR1 KGHSH and CDR2 LQKENI. As DNA, the CDR3 is TGTGCCAGCTCACCTCGACAGGGAGATCAGCCCCAGCATTTT. Its translation is CASSPRQGDQPQHF.

This chain joins TRBV18 and TRBJ2-7, with D unresolved. V was cut by 3 bases and J by 2 bases, with 11 bases left in between. The germline V gene encodes CDR1 KGHSH and CDR2 LQKENI. The CDR3 covers 14 residues. CDR3 bases: TGTGCCAGCTCACCCGGCTCTCCAGCCTACGAGCAGTACTTC. Residues: CASSPGSPAYEQYF.

The chain is built from TRBV28 and TRBJ1-4; 9 bases match TRBD1. The CDR3 is 15 residues long. Unmatched junction bases numbered 10, after V lost 7 bases and J lost 7 bases. The germline V gene encodes CDR1 MDHEN and CDR2 SYDVKM. The CDR3: CASTSNRGLSEKLFF. CDR3 nucleotides: TGTGCCAGCACCTCTAACAGGGGGCTGTCTGAAAAACTGTTTTTT.

The chain combines TRBV2 with TRBJ1-4; D not resolved. In germline, CDR1 is SNHLY, CDR2 FYNNEI. V was cut by 3 bases and J by 4 bases, with 12 bases left in between. The CDR3 loop spans 15 amino acids. This CDR3 reads CASSDRTVRNEKLFF. The CDR3 nucleotides are TGTGCCAGCAGTGACCGGACGGTTCGTAATGAAAAACTGTTTTTT.

V gene TRBV28 combines with J gene TRBJ2-7; maybe TRBD2 (6 bases). V shed 7 bases and J shed 1 base, with 17 bases lying between them. Germline V gene lookup returns CDR1 MDHEN and CDR2 SYDVKM. The CDR3 extends over 15 amino acids. DNA for the CDR3: TGTGCCAGCACCCAAAGAGCGGGTCCTTCCTACGAGCAGTACTTC. This sequence encodes CASTQRAGPSYEQYF.

On this clone itself: Other nucleotide sequences from this sample produce the same CDR3. V and J are TRBV5-1 and TRBJ1-2; D not certain. The V end lost 0 bases, the J end lost 1 base, and 4 bases lay between the germline ends. Germline assignment: CDR1 SGHRS and CDR2 YFSETQ. This CDR3 region has 13 residues. CDR3: CASSLDGNYGYTF. CDR3 coding DNA: TGCGCCAGCAGCTTGGATGGTAACTATGGCTACACCTTC. Combining the CDR3 with reference TRBV5-1 and TRBJ1-2 gives the whole variable domain KAGVTQTPRYLIKTRGQQVTLSCSPISGHRSVSWYQQTPGQGLQFLFEYFSETQRNKGNFPGRFSGRQFSNSRSEMNVSTLELGDSALYLCASSLDGNYGYTFGSGTRLTVV.

This chain connects TRBV19 to TRBJ2-5, with D perhaps matching TRBD2 (6 bases). V lost 1 base to trimming and J lost 5 bases, with 14 bases between them. Looked up from germline, CDR1 is LNHDA and CDR2 is SQIVND (reference sequence). CDR3 length: 15 amino acids. The CDR3 loop is CASSIVADAQETQYF. CDR3 nucleotide sequence: TGTGCCAGTAGTATAGTAGCGGACGCGCAGGAGACCCAGTACTTC.

This clone showed up just a few times. The chain carries TRBV5-6 and TRBJ2-1; 11 bases map to TRBD2. Germline trimming cut 1 base from V and 8 bases from J; bases unmatched to any gene: 14. Germline V gene sequence: CDR1 SGHDT, CDR2 YYEEEE. The CDR3 runs to 18 residues. The CDR3 bases are TGTGCCAGCAGCTTGTGGCCACCTCGACTAGCGGGAAATCATGAGCAGTTCTTC. Encoded protein: CASSLWPPRLAGNHEQFF.

The V call is TRBV19, the J call TRBJ1-1; the D is unclear. Germline V lookup: CDR1 LNHDA, CDR2 SQIVND (reference sequence). V gave up 0 bases and J gave up 1 base, with 6 bases separating them. The CDR3 is made up of 14 amino acids. This chain's CDR3 is CASSIDLGNTEAFF. The CDR3 bases are TGTGCCAGTAGTATAGATCTTGGGAACACTGAAGCTTTCTTT.

The chain combines TRBV5-8 with TRBJ2-1; 12 bases line up with TRBD2. The CDR3 has 13 residues. The germline V gene encodes CDR1 SGHTS and CDR2 YDEGEE. V trimming: 5 bases; J trimming: 6 bases; junction bases outside the gene matches: 0. DNA of the CDR3: TGTGCCAGCAGGACTAGCGGGAGCAATGAGCAGTTCTTC. Amino acids: CASRTSGSNEQFF.

The chain has TRBV28 and TRBJ1-2; D is undetermined. The V gene lost 10 bases and the J gene lost 2 bases, with 11 bases spanning the gap. The CDR3 consists of 12 residues. CDR1 MDHEN and CDR2 SYDVKM come from the germline V gene. CDR3 region: CATVRGNYGYTF. The CDR3 nucleotides read TGTGCCACCGTCCGGGGAAACTATGGCTACACCTTC.

CDR3: CAISAGMNEKLFF. In DNA, the CDR3 is TGTGCCATCAGCGCAGGGATGAATGAAAAACTGTTTTTT. The chain is built from TRBV10-3 and TRBJ1-4, with D possibly matching TRBD1 (5 bases). Germline-derived CDR1 and CDR2 are ENHRY and SYGVKD. V shed 6 bases and J shed 5 bases, with 10 bases lying between them. This CDR3 region has 13 residues.

This clone came up a few times. The chain links TRBV2 to TRBJ1-5; unclear D gene. Trimming took off 7 bases at V and 1 base at J, with 8 bases between the two ends. The CDR3 has 13 amino acids. CDR1 is SNHLY, CDR2 FYNNEI, per germline. CDR3 nucleotides: TGTGCCAGCACCGTGGACAGCAATCAGCCCCAGCATTTT. This encodes CASTVDSNQPQHF.

The V call is TRBV13, the J call TRBJ2-7, with 15 bases aligning to TRBD2. Germline CDR1 is PRHDT and CDR2 is FYEKMQ (reference sequence). This CDR3 contains 14 residues. J lost 7 bases, V lost 9 bases, and 7 bases had no gene match. CDR3 sequence: CASRTSGRAREQYF. The CDR3 DNA follows: TGTGCCAGTCGGACTAGCGGGAGGGCCCGGGAGCAGTACTTC.

This rearrangement joins TRBV6-5 to TRBJ1-2; D call uncertain. The V end lost 2 bases, the J end lost 4 bases, and 11 bases lay between the germline ends. The CDR3 is 14 residues long. CDR1 MNHEY and CDR2 SVGAGI come from the germline V gene. The CDR3 protein is CASSYDGGGYGYTF. In nucleotides, the CDR3 is TGTGCCAGCAGTTACGACGGCGGCGGCTATGGCTACACCTTC.